What follows is one T cell receptor beta chain and its context. Profiling relied on immunoSEQ multiplex PCR, and the TCRdb table lists in-frame clones only, not all of them. The table has 110,000 to 150,000 clones, 85% to 90% seen once. V was clipped by 4 bases and J by 7 bases; unmatched bases: 2. The CDR3 spans 12 residues. Germline assignment: CDR1 SQVTM and CDR2 ANQGSEA. The sample comes from a study of blood T cell repertoires in COVID-19. Study information: COVID-19 samples, acute and convalescent, were from the United States, Italy and Spain.

The sequenced sample was peripheral blood. This sequence originates from a woman of 80 years or more with acute or convalescent COVID-19. The chain links TRBV29-1 to TRBJ1-4; 8 bases align to TRBD1. The CDR3 is CSVAGTGEKLFF. The DNA of the CDR3 is TGCAGCGTTGCCGGGACAGGTGAAAAACTGTTTTTT.